This T cell receptor beta chain was obtained from a study of blood T cell repertoires in COVID-19. V was shortened by 3 bases and J by 0 bases, with 12 bases between the two germline ends. Per germline, CDR1 MNHNY and CDR2 SVGAGI (reference sequence). The CDR3 loop spans 16 amino acids. Measured with immunoSEQ multiplex PCR; TCRdb has only the in-frame clones, and not every one. The sample shows around 250,000 clones, about nine tenths of them seen only once. The sequence came from a woman in her 30s with acute COVID-19. Sequenced input: PBMCs or T cells enriched from blood (not recorded which). J is TRBJ1-5 and V is TRBV6-6; D may be TRBD1 (5 bases). CDR3: CASSYGRGTSNQPQHF. CDR3 DNA: TGTGCCAGCAGTTATGGACGGGGGACTAGCAATCAGCCCCAGCATTTT.